The 27 T cell receptor beta chains below were found in one sample sequenced in a study of cytomegalovirus exposure and HLA in healthy donors. PCR used 60 Vbeta primers and 13 Jbeta primers. Assay: immunoSEQ multiplex PCR; the TCRdb copy retains only in-frame clones and omits some. This sample yields roughly 200,000 clones, of which about 9% are seen a single time; over 1% belongs to the top ten. Sequenced input: PBMCs. Receptors were obtained from a woman aged 25 to 45 in good health and CMV-seropositive.

The V and J genes are TRBV18 and TRBJ2-7, with TRBD1 identical over 11 bases. V gave up 2 bases and J gave up 6 bases; unmatched junction bases: 6. This CDR3 is built from 15 residues. The germline CDR1 and CDR2 sequences are KGHSH and LQKENI. Here the CDR3 reads CASSPSGQGGREQYF. The CDR3 nucleotides are TGTGCCAGCTCACCATCGGGACAGGGGGGTCGCGAGCAGTACTTC.

This chain uses TRBV2 with TRBJ1-4, with 7 bases aligning to TRBD1. With 10 bases clipped from V and 6 bases from J, the junction kept 5 bases outside the gene matches. This CDR3 has 12 residues. Germline lookup yields CDR1 SNHLY and CDR2 FYNNEI. The CDR3 reads CATGQAYEKLFF. In DNA form, the CDR3 reads TGTGCCACAGGACAGGCCTATGAAAAACTGTTTTTT.

The CDR3 bases are TGTGCCAGCTCGACTACAACTAATGAAAAACTGTTTTTT. It specifies CASSTTTNEKLFF. This rearrangement joins TRBV5-6 to TRBJ1-4; D gene unclear. CDR1 and CDR2 from the germline V gene are SGHDT and YYEEEE. Trimming stripped 7 bases from V and 0 bases from J, with 7 bases between. This CDR3 spans 13 amino acids. The whole variable domain, filled in from reference TRBV5-6 and TRBJ1-4, reads DAGVTQSPTHLIKTRGQQVTLRCSPKSGHDTVSWYQQALGQGPQFIFQYYEEEERQRGNFPDRFSGHQFPNYSSELNVNALLLGDSALYLCASSTTTNEKLFFGSGTQLSVL.

The chain joins TRBV7-2 to TRBJ1-5; no reliable D call. Looked up from germline, CDR1 is SGHTA and CDR2 is FQGNSA. The V end lost 1 base, the J end lost 4 bases, and 11 bases lay between the germline ends. The CDR3 contains 15 residues. DNA for the CDR3: TGTGCCAGCAGCTTAGGGTCACCGGGGAATCAGCCCCAGCATTTT. Encoded protein: CASSLGSPGNQPQHF. Variable domain in full (rest from reference TRBV7-2 and TRBJ1-5): GAGVSQSPSNKVTEKGKDVELRCDPISGHTALYWYRQSLGQGLEFLIYFQGNSAPDKSGLPSDRFSAERTGGSVSTLTIQRTQQEDSAVYLCASSLGSPGNQPQHFGDGTRLSIL.

The chain links TRBV7-8 to TRBJ1-5; possible D gene TRBD1, 6 bases. The CDR3 is 17 amino acids. With 5 bases removed from V and 4 bases from J, the gap between germline ends came to 21 bases. Germline-derived CDR1 and CDR2 are SGHVS and FQNEAQ. DNA for the CDR3: TGTGCCAGCAGCCCGGACCCAGGACAGCTTAAAAATCAGCCCCAGCATTTT. Encoded protein: CASSPDPGQLKNQPQHF.

The chain couples TRBV5-7 to TRBJ1-3; D is unclear. TRBV5-7 carries the ORF label, with uncertain function. V was cut by 6 bases and J by 1 base, with 14 bases left in between. This CDR3 spans 15 amino acids. The CDR3 region is CASTAARSSGNTIYF. CDR3 DNA: TGTGCCAGCACAGCCGCAAGGAGTTCTGGAAACACCATATATTTT.

In this sample, this clone turned up a few times. The chain employs TRBV18 and TRBJ2-7; TRBD1 matches at 8 bases. Trimming cost V 9 bases and J 4 bases; bases outside gene matches: 11. CDR3 length: 14 amino acids. From germline, CDR1 is KGHSH and CDR2 LQKENI. The CDR3 region has the DNA TGTGCCAGTTCCACTGACAGGGGAAAGTACGAGCAGTACTTC. Amino acids: CASSTDRGKYEQYF.

The chain combines TRBV19 with TRBJ2-7; perhaps TRBD1 as D (5 bases). The germline V gene encodes CDR1 LNHDA and CDR2 SQIVND (reference sequence). CDR3 length: 13 amino acids. With 1 base removed from V and 3 bases from J, the gap between germline ends came to 7 bases. The CDR3 DNA reads TGTGCCAGTAGTATAGGGACATACTACGAGCAGTACTTC. Residues: CASSIGTYYEQYF. The full variable domain, completed using reference TRBV19 and TRBJ2-7, is DGGITQSPKYLFRKEGQNVTLSCEQNLNHDAMYWYRQDPGQGLRLIYYSQIVNDFQKGDIAEGYSVSREKKESFPLTVTSAQKNPTAFYLCASSIGTYYEQYFGPGTRLTVT.

This clone has a handful of counts. The V gene is TRBV9, the J gene TRBJ1-2; TRBD1 aligns across 9 bases. Germline CDR1 SGDLS, CDR2 YYNGEE. The CDR3 runs to 15 residues. Trimming at V came to 3 bases and at J to 3 bases, leaving 6 bases not matched to a gene. The CDR3 DNA reads as TGTGCCAGCAGCGGATACAGGGGGCGTGACTATGGCTACACCTTC. It is translated as CASSGYRGRDYGYTF.

The chain uses TRBV5-1 and TRBJ2-7, with 13 bases that match TRBD2. The CDR3 runs 16 residues. Germline V gene lookup returns CDR1 SGHRS and CDR2 YFSETQ. J lost 4 bases, V lost 4 bases, and 8 bases had no gene match. The CDR3 DNA follows: TGCGCCAGCAGCCCCGCGGGGACTAGCGGGACATACGAGCAGTACTTC. Amino acid sequence: CASSPAGTSGTYEQYF.

This clone was seen a handful of times. A read error may produce the germline difference seen at one junction end. The V call is TRBV29-1, the J call TRBJ1-1, with D uncertain. Germline V lookup: CDR1 SQVTM, CDR2 ANQGSEA. The CDR3 contains 14 residues. The CDR3 sequence: CSSLAVRLGTEAFF. The DNA of the CDR3 is TGCAGCTCTCTGGCAGTTCGTCTGGGCACTGAAGCCTTCTTT. The full variable domain, rest sourced from reference TRBV29-1 and TRBJ1-1, is SAVISQKPSRDICQRGTSLTIQCQVDSQVTMMFWYRQQPGQSLTLIATANQGSEATYESGFVIDKFPISRPNLTFSTLTVSNMSPEDSSIYLCSSLAVRLGTEAFFGQGTRLTVV.

The V and J genes are TRBV21-1 and TRBJ2-2; TRBD2, the table's D call, lacks a check against the DNA. TRBV21-1 is marked as a pseudogene. The CDR3 is 16 residues long. The CDR3 protein is CASSKTSGKNTGELFF. The DNA of the CDR3 is TGTGCCAGCAGCAAAACTTCCGGGAAAAACACCGGGGAGCTGTTTTTT.

This sequence joins TRBV20-1 and TRBJ2-1; a weak D match, TRBD2 (6 bases). The CDR3 length is 11 residues. Germline CDR1 DFQATT, CDR2 SNEGSKA (reference sequence). V lost 0 bases, J lost 15 bases, and 12 bases lay in between. CDR3 sequence reads: CSARDRRVTFF. CDR3 nucleotides: TGCAGTGCTAGAGATCGGAGGGTAACGTTCTTC.

This clone was counted a few times. The V gene is TRBV7-2, the J gene TRBJ2-3; no reliable D call. The CDR3 has 15 amino acids. The germline CDR1 and CDR2 sequences are SGHTA and FQGNSA. The V end was cut by 5 bases, the J end by 2 bases, with 14 bases between. CDR3 bases: TGTGCCAGCAGCCGCGACGGAGCGTACACAGATACGCAGTATTTT. This sequence encodes CASSRDGAYTDTQYF.

The chain is built from TRBV7-3 and TRBJ1-2; a weak D match, TRBD1 (5 bases). The ends were cut back, 1 base at V and 7 bases at J, with 10 bases in the middle. The CDR3 is 13 amino acids. Germline V gene lookup returns CDR1 SGHTA and CDR2 FQGTGA. The CDR3 DNA sequence: TGTGCCAGCAGCTTAATGGAGGGGTTTGGCTACACCTTC. Translation: CASSLMEGFGYTF.

The chain couples TRBV5-8 to TRBJ2-1, with a possible D match to TRBD2 (5 bases). Deletions cut 2 bases from V and 2 bases from J, with 11 bases between. This CDR3 comprises 15 residues. The germline CDR1 and CDR2 sequences are SGHTS and YDEGEE. The CDR3 reads CASSFQTITYNEQFF. The DNA of the CDR3 is TGTGCCAGCAGCTTTCAGACTATCACCTACAATGAGCAGTTCTTC. Together with reference TRBV5-8 and TRBJ2-1, the CDR3 gives the full variable domain: EAGVTQSPTHLIKTRGQQATLRCSPISGHTSVYWYQQALGLGLQFLLWYDEGEERNRGNFPPRFSGRQFPNYSSELNVNALELEDSALYLCASSFQTITYNEQFFGPGTRLTVL.

This clone was picked up a small number of times. This rearrangement joins TRBV19 to TRBJ1-2; D might be TRBD1 (6 bases). Germline V gene data show CDR1 as LNHDA and CDR2 as SQIVND (reference sequence). Trimming removed 3 bases at V and 6 bases at J, with 8 bases between. The CDR3 is 12 amino acids. The CDR3 loop reads CASSMRTDGYTF. The CDR3, as DNA: TGTGCCAGTAGTATGAGGACAGATGGCTACACCTTC.

The chain combines TRBV2 with TRBJ2-1, with TRBD2 as a possible D gene (6 bases). V shed 7 bases and J shed 0 bases, with 10 bases lying between them. The CDR3 is made up of 14 amino acids. The germline CDR1 and CDR2 sequences are SNHLY and FYNNEI. CDR3 DNA sequence: TGTGCCAGCAAGGAGCGGGCCTCCTACAATGAGCAGTTCTTC. Its protein is CASKERASYNEQFF.

This clone appeared a few times. The CDR3 reads CASSTSASYNEQFF. In DNA, the CDR3 is TGTGCCAGCAGCACTAGCGCATCCTACAATGAGCAGTTCTTC. V usage is TRBV9 and J usage is TRBJ2-1; 7 bases match TRBD2. CDR3 length: 14 amino acids. Germline loops: CDR1 SGDLS, CDR2 YYNGEE. The V gene end was trimmed by 4 bases and the J gene end by 1 base; junction bases not matched to a gene: 2.

The V and J genes are TRBV5-1 and TRBJ2-5, with 15 bases fitting TRBD2. Losses at the gene ends were 6 bases for V and 5 bases for J; bases not matched to a gene: 8. This CDR3 spans 16 amino acids. CDR1 SGHRS and CDR2 YFSETQ come from the germline V gene. The CDR3 nucleotides read TGCGCCAGCACCCCCGTAGGACTAGCGGGAGGGGAGACCCAGTACTTC. Protein product: CASTPVGLAGGETQYF.

This clone was seen a few times. The rearrangement joins TRBV9 to TRBJ2-1; 12 bases map to TRBD2. This CDR3 region has 17 residues. Germline loops: CDR1 SGDLS, CDR2 YYNGEE. Trimming cost V 4 bases and J 0 bases; bases outside gene matches: 5. The CDR3 sequence is CASSPRLAGVSYNEQFF. The CDR3 DNA reads as TGTGCCAGCAGCCCCAGACTAGCGGGGGTCTCCTACAATGAGCAGTTCTTC.

The V gene is TRBV9, the J gene TRBJ1-2; TRBD1 might be the D (5 bases). CDR1 is SGDLS, CDR2 YYNGEE, per germline. This CDR3 is built from 16 residues. Trimming left V 3 bases short and J 10 bases short, with 25 bases between. The CDR3 loop reads CASSEYATGRPRPYTF. DNA for the CDR3: TGTGCCAGCAGCGAATATGCAACAGGTCGCCCTCGCCCCTACACCTTC.

This rearrangement joins TRBV4-2 to TRBJ2-2, with D perhaps matching TRBD2 (5 bases). This CDR3 contains 16 residues. With 0 bases removed from V and 4 bases from J, the gap between germline ends came to 12 bases. Germline V gives CDR1 LGHNA, CDR2 YNFKEQ. The CDR3 region is CASSQERGLITGELFF. The CDR3 coding sequence is TGTGCCAGCAGCCAAGAAAGAGGACTCATCACCGGGGAGCTGTTTTTT.

Only a few counts were recorded for this clone. The genes are TRBV12-5 and TRBJ2-7, with 9 bases matching TRBD2. Germline lookup yields CDR1 LGHNT and CDR2 FRNRAP. V lost 7 bases, J lost 0 bases, and 7 bases stayed unmatched. This CDR3 contains 15 residues. CDR3 residues: CASVRSGSSSYEQYF. The CDR3 nucleotides read TGTGCTAGTGTCCGTAGCGGGAGCTCCTCCTACGAGCAGTACTTC.

Notes on this clone: An end of the junction differs from the germline gene, which may be a read error. At the DNA level, this CDR3 is encoded by other sequences in the same sample as well. The DNA of the CDR3 is TGCGCCAGCAGCTTGGCTGGACAGGGTAGTATCCTAGGGACTGAAGCCTTCTTT. Translating gives CASSLAGQGSILGTEAFF. The rearrangement joins TRBV5-1 to TRBJ1-1; 8 bases are shared with TRBD1. From germline, CDR1 is SGHRS and CDR2 YFSETQ. This CDR3 has 18 residues. Based on the CDR3 plus reference TRBV5-1 and TRBJ1-1, the full variable domain is KAGVTQTPRYLIKTRGQQVTLSCSPISGHRSVSWYQQTPGQGLQFLFEYFSETQRNKGNFPGRFSGRQFSNSRSEMNVSTLELGDSALYLCASSLAGQGSILGTEAFFGQGTRLTVV.

The J gene is TRBJ2-4, the V gene TRBV7-6, with 7 bases fitting TRBD2. This CDR3 has 16 residues. J gave up 3 bases and V 5 bases, and 10 bases lay outside the gene matches. CDR1 and CDR2 (germline): SGHVS, FNYEAQ. The DNA for the CDR3 is TGTGCCAGCAGCCCCCTCGGGGGGTCTGGCAAAAACATTCAGTACTTC. This codes for CASSPLGGSGKNIQYF.

V is TRBV5-6 and J is TRBJ1-2; D is unresolved. The CDR3 has 13 residues. V was trimmed by 10 bases and J by 7 bases, leaving 20 bases between them. In germline, CDR1 is SGHDT, CDR2 YYEEEE. The CDR3 sequence: CASQARGIAGYTF. The DNA of the CDR3 is TGTGCCTCGCAGGCTCGGGGAATCGCTGGCTACACCTTC.